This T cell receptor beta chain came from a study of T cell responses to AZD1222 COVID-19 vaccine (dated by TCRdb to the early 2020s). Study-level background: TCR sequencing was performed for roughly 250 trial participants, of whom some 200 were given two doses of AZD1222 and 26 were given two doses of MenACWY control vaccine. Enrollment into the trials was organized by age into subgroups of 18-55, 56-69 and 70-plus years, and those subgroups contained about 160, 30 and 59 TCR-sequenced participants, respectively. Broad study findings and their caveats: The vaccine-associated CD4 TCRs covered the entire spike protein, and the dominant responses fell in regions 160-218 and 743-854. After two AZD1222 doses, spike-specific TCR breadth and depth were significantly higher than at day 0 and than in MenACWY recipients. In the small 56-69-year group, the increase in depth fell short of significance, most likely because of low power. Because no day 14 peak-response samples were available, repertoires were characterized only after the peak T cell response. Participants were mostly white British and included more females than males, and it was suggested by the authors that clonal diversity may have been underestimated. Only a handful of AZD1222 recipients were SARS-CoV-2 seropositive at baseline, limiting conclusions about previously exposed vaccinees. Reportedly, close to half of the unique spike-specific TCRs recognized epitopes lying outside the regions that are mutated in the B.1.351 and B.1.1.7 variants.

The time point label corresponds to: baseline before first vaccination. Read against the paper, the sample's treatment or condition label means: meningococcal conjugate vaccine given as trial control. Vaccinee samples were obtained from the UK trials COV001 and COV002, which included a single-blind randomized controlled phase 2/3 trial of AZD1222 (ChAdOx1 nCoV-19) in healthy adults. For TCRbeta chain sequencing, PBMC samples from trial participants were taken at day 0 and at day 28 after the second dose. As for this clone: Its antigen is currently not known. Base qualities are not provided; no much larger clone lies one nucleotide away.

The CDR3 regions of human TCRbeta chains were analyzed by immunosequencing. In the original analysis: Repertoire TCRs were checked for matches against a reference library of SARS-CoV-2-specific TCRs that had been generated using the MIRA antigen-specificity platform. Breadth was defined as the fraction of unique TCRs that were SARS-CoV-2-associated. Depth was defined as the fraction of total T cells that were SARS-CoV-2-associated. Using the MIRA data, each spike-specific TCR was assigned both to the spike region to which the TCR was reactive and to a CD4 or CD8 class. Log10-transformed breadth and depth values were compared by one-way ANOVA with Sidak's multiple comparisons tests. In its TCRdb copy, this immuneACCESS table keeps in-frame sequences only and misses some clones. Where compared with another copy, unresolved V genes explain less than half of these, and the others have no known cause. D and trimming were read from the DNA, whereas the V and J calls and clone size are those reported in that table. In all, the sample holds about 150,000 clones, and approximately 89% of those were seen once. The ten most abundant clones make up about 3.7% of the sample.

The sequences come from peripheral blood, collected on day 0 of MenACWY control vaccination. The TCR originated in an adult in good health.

The nucleotides are TGTGCCAGCAGCTTACGCTTCGGGACAGGGATTAACTATGGCTACACCTTC. The resulting protein is CASSLRFGTGINYGYTF. The rearranged segments are TRBV7-2 and TRBJ1-2; 9 central nucleotides agree with TRBD1. The CDR1 and CDR2 encoded by the germline V gene are SGHTA and FQGNSA. V trim: 2 bases; J trim: 1 base; unmatched bases: 8. The CDR3 contains 17 residues, cysteine and phenylalanine counted. Here the CDR3 DNA is all that survives: 51 bases in frame from base 1.